The 7 T cell receptor beta chains reported below all come from one sample, sequenced in a study of Graves' ophthalmopathy and Graves' hyperthyroidism. Transcripts of RNA were the source for amplifying TCR beta CDR3 regions. HTBI-primed RT-PCR formed the first round, and a multiplex PCR formed the second. Each CDR3 protein is one row after TCRdb ran MiXCR on the multiplex PCR reads. The repertoire holds over a million distinct CDR3 sequences, with about 36% as singletons. The sample comprised peripheral blood or thyroid tissue (not recorded which). Every receptor here comes from an adult man with Graves' hyperthyroidism.

The rearrangement joins TRBV28 to TRBJ1-6, with no clear D. The CDR3 totals 13 residues. Germline V gene sequence: CDR1 MDHEN, CDR2 SYDVKM. Trimming took off 4 bases at V and 8 bases at J, with 9 bases between the two ends. The CDR3 DNA reads as TGTGCCAGCAGTTGGAGGGCTGATTCACCCCTCCACTTT. Translated, it gives CASSWRADSPLHF.

The chain couples TRBV20-1 to TRBJ2-2, with D uncertain. This CDR3 comprises 13 residues. V lost 6 bases and J lost 3, with 11 bases in between. Germline V lookup: CDR1 DFQATT, CDR2 SNEGSKA (reference sequence). In DNA, the CDR3 is TGCAGTGCCAGTAGTCGGGACACCGGGGAGCTGTTTTTT. It translates to CSASSRDTGELFF.

This clonotype was counted between two and nine times. This chain uses TRBV28 with TRBJ2-7; perhaps D is TRBD1 or TRBD2 (6 bases each). This CDR3 comprises 14 residues. Between the trimmed V and J ends, which lost 8 bases and 0 bases, there was a span of 14 bases. Germline-derived CDR1 and CDR2 are MDHEN and SYDVKM. CDR3 in DNA: TGTGCCAGCGGAGGGGGGACTTCCTCCTACGAGCAGTACTTC. Protein sequence: CASGGGTSSYEQYF.

V is TRBV2 and J is TRBJ2-5, with 14 bases identical to TRBD2. V lost 6 bases to trimming and J lost 5 bases; unmatched junction nucleotides: 5. CDR3 length: 15 residues. Germline CDR1 is SNHLY and CDR2 is FYNNEI. The CDR3 coding sequence is TGTGCCAGCAGAAGACTAGCGGGGGGGCCTGAGACCCAGTACTTC. Its translation is CASRRLAGGPETQYF.

This clonotype has just one count. A much larger clone differs from this one at a single base, so this may be a read error. The chain employs TRBV6-1 and TRBJ1-1, with D hard to call. Trimming cost V 8 bases and J 1 base, with 14 bases left between them. The CDR3 length is 14 residues. Germline assignment: CDR1 MNHNS and CDR2 SASEGT. The CDR3 loop is CASGPARPNTEAFF. The DNA of the CDR3 is TGTGCCAGCGGCCCGGCCAGGCCGAACACTGAAGCTTTCTTT.

With regard to this clonotype: A much larger clone differs from this one at a single base, so this may be a read error. The CDR3 DNA is TGCAGCGCACTAGCGGGAGGCCCCTACGAGCAGTACTTC. As protein: CSALAGGPYEQYF. The V call is TRBV29-1, the J call TRBJ2-7, with TRBD2 matching over 12 bases. The CDR3 sequence is 13 residues long. The J segment lost 2 bases and the V segment lost 7 bases, leaving 3 bases of the junction unmatched. Looked up from germline, CDR1 is SQVTM and CDR2 is ANQGSEA.

This clonotype was seen repeatedly, ten times or more. The rearrangement links TRBV14 to TRBJ2-5; 11 nucleotides match TRBD2. The germline V gene has CDR1 SGHDN and CDR2 FVKESK. This CDR3 has 15 residues. Trimming at V came to 5 bases and at J to 3 bases, leaving 5 bases not matched to a gene. CDR3 in amino acids: CASSAPLAGEETQYF. The CDR3, as DNA: TGTGCCAGCAGCGCCCCACTAGCGGGGGAAGAGACCCAGTACTTC.